This TCR beta chain was sequenced during a study of response to subunit inactivated influenza vaccine. The junction had 4 bases not matched to a gene; V was cut back by 0 bases and J by 3 bases. Germline V gene sequence: CDR1 ENHRY, CDR2 SYGVKD. This CDR3 region has 16 residues. TCRdb reanalysed the RT-PCR reads using MiXCR and keeps one entry per CDR3 protein. The data hold roughly 630,000 distinct CDR3 sequences, with 14% observed a single time. Study-wide findings and caveats: Only a handful of new T cells, the authors suggested, are recruited with each seasonal influenza vaccination.

A word on this clonotype: No antigen is known for it.

The source is a man aged 50 to 59 who received an inactivated influenza vaccine. Sequenced material: PBMCs from blood, taken roughly 15 days before vaccination. V gene TRBV10-3 combines with J gene TRBJ2-1, with TRBD1 identical over 8 bases. The CDR3 region is CAISESGTGLYNEQFF. The CDR3 nucleotides are TGTGCCATCAGTGAGTCGGGGACAGGCCTCTACAATGAGCAGTTCTTC.